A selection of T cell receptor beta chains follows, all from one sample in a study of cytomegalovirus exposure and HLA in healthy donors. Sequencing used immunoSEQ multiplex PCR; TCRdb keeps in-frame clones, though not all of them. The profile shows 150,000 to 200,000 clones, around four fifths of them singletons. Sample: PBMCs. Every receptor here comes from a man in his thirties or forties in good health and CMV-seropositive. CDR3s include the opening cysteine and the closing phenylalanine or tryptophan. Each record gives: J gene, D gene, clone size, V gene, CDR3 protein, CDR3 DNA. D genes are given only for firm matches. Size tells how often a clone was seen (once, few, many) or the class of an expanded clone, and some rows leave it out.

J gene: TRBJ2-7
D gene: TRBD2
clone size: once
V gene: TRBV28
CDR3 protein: CASISNLEPGGEQYF
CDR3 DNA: TGTGCCAGCATTTCGAACTTAGAACCGGGAGGCGAGCAGTACTTC

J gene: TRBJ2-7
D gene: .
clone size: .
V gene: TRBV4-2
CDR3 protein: CASSQDIAGAIDEQYF
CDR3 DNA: TGTGCCAGCAGCCAAGATATCGCGGGGGCGATCGACGAGCAGTACTTC

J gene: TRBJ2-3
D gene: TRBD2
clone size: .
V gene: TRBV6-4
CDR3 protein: CASSGLAGDTDTQYF
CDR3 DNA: TGTGCCAGCAGTGGACTAGCGGGGGACACAGATACGCAGTATTTT

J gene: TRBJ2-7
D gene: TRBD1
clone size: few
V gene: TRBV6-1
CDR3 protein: CASSTGVEQYF
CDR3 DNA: TGTGCCAGCAGTACAGGGGTCGAGCAGTACTTC

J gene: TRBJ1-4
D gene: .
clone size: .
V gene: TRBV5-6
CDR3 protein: CASSLLVNGEKLFF
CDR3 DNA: TGTGCCAGCAGCTTGTTAGTTAATGGTGAAAAACTGTTTTTT

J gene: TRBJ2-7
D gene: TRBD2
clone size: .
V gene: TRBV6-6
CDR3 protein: CASSWETSGTYEQYF
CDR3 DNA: TGTGCCAGCAGTTGGGAGACTAGCGGAACCTACGAGCAGTACTTC

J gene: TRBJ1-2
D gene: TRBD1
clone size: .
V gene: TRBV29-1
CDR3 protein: CSVEMTGVEYGYTF
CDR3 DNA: TGCAGCGTTGAGATGACAGGGGTAGAGTATGGCTACACCTTC

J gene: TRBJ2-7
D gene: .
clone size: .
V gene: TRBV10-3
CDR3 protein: CAISEGGGGHEQYF
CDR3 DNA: TGTGCCATCAGTGAAGGGGGAGGGGGACACGAGCAGTACTTC

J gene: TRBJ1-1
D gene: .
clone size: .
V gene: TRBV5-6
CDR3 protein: CASGMGHPSTEAFF
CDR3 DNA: TGTGCCAGCGGAATGGGACACCCTAGCACTGAAGCTTTCTTT

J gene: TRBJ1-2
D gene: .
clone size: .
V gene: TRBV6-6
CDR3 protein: CASSSPRTEEGGYTF
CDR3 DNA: TGTGCCAGCAGCTCCCCCCGGACAGAGGAAGGAGGCTACACCTTC

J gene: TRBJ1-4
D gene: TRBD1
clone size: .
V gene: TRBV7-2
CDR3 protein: CASSIYGTGGEKLFF
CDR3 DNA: TGTGCCAGCAGCATTTACGGGACAGGGGGTGAAAAACTGTTTTTT

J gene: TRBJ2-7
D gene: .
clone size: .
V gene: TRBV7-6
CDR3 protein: CASSLSGTPVPYEQYF
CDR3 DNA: TGTGCCAGCAGCTTATCCGGGACACCCGTCCCCTACGAGCAGTACTTC

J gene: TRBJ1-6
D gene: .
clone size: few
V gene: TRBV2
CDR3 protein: CASRSPLHF
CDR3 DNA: TGTGCCAGTCGTTCACCCCTCCACTTT

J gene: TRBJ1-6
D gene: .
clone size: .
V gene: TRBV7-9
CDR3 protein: CASSSTDSSYNSPLHF
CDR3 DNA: TGTGCCAGCAGCTCCACCGACAGCTCCTATAATTCACCCCTCCACTTT

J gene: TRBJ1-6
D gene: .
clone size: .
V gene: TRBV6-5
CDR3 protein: CASGYNGVRSPLHF
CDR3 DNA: TGTGCCAGCGGATATAACGGGGTTCGATCACCCCTCCACTTT

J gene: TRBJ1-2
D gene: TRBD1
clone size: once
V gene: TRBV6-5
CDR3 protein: CASSYSVGTVSYGYTF
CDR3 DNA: TGTGCCAGCAGTTACTCGGTCGGGACAGTGAGCTATGGCTACACCTTC

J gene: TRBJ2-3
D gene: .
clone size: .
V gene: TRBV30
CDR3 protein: CAWSLTAGGTDTQYF
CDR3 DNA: TGTGCCTGGAGTCTTACAGCTGGGGGGACAGATACGCAGTATTTT

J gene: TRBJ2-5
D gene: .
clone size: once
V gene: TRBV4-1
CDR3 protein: CASSQGGGAGEETQYF
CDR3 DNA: TGCGCCAGCAGCCAAGGAGGGGGGGCCGGGGAAGAGACCCAGTACTTC

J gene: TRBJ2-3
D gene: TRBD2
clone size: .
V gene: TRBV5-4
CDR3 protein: CASSLTGGAGDTQYF
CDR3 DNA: TGTGCCAGCAGCTTGACCGGGGGGGCAGGAGATACGCAGTATTTT

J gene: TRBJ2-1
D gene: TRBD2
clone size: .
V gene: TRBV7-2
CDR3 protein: CASSRSTSGDNSYNEQFF
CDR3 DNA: TGTGCCAGCAGCCGAAGTACTAGCGGGGACAACTCCTACAATGAGCAGTTCTTC

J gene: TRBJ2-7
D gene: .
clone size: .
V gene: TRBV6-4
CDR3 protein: CASSELRQNYEQYF
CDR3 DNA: TGTGCCAGCAGTGAATTAAGACAGAACTACGAGCAGTACTTC

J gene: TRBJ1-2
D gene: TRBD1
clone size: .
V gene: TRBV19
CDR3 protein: CASSNDRVGYTF
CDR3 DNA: TGTGCCAGTAGTAACGACAGGGTTGGCTACACCTTC

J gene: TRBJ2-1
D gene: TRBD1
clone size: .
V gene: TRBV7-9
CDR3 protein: CASSPRTGNYNEQFF
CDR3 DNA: TGTGCCAGCAGCCCCAGGACAGGGAACTACAATGAGCAGTTCTTC

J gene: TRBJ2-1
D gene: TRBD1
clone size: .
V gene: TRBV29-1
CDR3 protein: CSVGTGGSYNEQFF
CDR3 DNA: TGCAGCGTTGGGACAGGGGGGTCCTACAATGAGCAGTTCTTC

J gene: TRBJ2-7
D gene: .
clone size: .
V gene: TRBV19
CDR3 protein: CASSPSRVLSSYEQYF
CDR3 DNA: TGTGCCAGTAGTCCGTCCAGGGTATTAAGCTCCTACGAGCAGTACTTC

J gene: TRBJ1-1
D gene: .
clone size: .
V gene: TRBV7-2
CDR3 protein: CASLQQKGQGEINTEAFF
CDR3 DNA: TGTGCCAGCCTACAACAAAAAGGGCAGGGCGAGATAAACACTGAAGCTTTCTTT

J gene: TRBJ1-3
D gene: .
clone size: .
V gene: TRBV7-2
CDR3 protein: CASSPGRGSGNTIYF
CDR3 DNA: TGTGCCAGCAGTCCAGGACGGGGGTCTGGAAACACCATATATTTT

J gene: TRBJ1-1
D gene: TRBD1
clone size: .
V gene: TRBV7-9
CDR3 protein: CASSLGTANTEAFF
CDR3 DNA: TGTGCCAGCAGCCTGGGGACAGCGAACACTGAAGCTTTCTTT

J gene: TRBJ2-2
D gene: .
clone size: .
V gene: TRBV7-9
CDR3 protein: CASSPRLPTGELFF
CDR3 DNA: TGTGCCAGCAGTCCTAGACTGCCCACCGGGGAGCTGTTTTTT

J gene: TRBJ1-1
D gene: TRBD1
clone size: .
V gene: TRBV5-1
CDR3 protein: CASSLQGGDTEAFF
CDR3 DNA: TGCGCCAGCAGCTTACAGGGGGGGGACACTGAAGCTTTCTTT

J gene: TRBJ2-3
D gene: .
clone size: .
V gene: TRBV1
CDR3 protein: CTSSRSNPSGTDTQYF
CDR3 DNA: TGCACCAGCAGCCGATCCAACCCGTCGGGGACAGATACGCAGTATTTT

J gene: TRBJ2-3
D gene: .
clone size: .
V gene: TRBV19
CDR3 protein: CASSIWAASTDTQYF
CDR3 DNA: TGTGCCAGTAGTATCTGGGCCGCGTCCACAGATACGCAGTATTTT

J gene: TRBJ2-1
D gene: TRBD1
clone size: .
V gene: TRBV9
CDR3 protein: CASSSAPGQSNEQFF
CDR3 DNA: TGTGCCAGCAGCTCTGCCCCGGGACAGTCCAATGAGCAGTTCTTC

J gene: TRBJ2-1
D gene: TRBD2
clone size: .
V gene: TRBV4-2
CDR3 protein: CASSPRGGASYNEQFF
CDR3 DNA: TGTGCCAGCAGCCCCCGCGGGGGGGCTTCCTACAATGAGCAGTTCTTC

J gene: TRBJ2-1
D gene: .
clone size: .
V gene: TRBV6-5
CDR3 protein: CASSYSSSGTYNEQFF
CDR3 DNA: TGTGCCAGCAGTTACTCGAGTAGCGGAACCTACAATGAGCAGTTCTTC

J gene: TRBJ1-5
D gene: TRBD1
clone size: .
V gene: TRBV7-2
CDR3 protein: CASSLTGAQPQHF
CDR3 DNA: TGTGCCAGCAGTCTCACAGGGGCACAGCCCCAGCATTTT

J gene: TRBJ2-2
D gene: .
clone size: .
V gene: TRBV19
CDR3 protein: CASSSNRVRRSGELFF
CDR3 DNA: TGTGCCAGTAGTAGTAACAGGGTCCGAAGGTCCGGGGAGCTGTTTTTT

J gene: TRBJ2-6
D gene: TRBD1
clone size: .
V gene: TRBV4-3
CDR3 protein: CASSRKPPGQGGPGANVLTF
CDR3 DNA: TGCGCCAGCAGCCGGAAACCTCCGGGACAGGGGGGCCCCGGGGCCAACGTCCTGACTTTC

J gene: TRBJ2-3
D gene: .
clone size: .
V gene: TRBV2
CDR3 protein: CASTGLTSTDTQYF
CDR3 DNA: TGTGCCAGCACTGGCCTGACTAGCACAGATACGCAGTATTTT

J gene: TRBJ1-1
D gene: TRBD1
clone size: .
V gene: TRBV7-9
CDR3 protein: CASSRQRGQVNTEAFF
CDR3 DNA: TGTGCCAGCAGCCGACAGAGAGGACAGGTGAACACTGAAGCTTTCTTT

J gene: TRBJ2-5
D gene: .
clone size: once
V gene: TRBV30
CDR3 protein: CAWSGGGRETQYF
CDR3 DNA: TGTGCCTGGAGTGGTGGGGGGAGGGAGACCCAGTACTTC

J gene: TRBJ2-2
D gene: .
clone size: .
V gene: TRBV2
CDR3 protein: CASSVSQATNTGELFF
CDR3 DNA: TGTGCCAGCAGTGTTAGTCAGGCGACGAACACCGGGGAGCTGTTTTTT

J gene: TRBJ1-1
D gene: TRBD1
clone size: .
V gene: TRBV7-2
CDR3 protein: CASSRDRENTEAFF
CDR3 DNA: TGTGCCAGCAGCCGCGACAGGGAGAACACTGAAGCTTTCTTT

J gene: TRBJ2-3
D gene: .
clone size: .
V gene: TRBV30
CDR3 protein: CAWSKGDTDTQYF
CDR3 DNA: TGTGCCTGGAGCAAGGGGGACACAGATACGCAGTATTTT

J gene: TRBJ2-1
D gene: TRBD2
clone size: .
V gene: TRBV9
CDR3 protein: CASAGLAGDYNEQFF
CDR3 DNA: TGTGCCAGCGCTGGATTAGCGGGAGATTACAATGAGCAGTTCTTC

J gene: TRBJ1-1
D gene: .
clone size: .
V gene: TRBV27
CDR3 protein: CASSFRVDTEAFF
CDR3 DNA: TGTGCCAGCAGCTTCAGGGTGGACACTGAAGCTTTCTTT

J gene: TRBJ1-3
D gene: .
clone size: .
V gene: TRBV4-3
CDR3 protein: CASSQPGAGNTIYF
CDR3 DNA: TGCGCCAGCAGCCAACCGGGGGCTGGAAACACCATATATTTT

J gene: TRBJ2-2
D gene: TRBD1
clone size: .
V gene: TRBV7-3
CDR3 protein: CASNPGQGNTGELFF
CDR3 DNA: TGTGCCAGCAACCCGGGACAGGGGAACACCGGGGAGCTGTTTTTT

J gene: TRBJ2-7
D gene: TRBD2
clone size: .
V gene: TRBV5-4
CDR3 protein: CASSRGGAVIDEQYF
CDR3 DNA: TGTGCCAGCAGCCGCGGGGGGGCGGTCATCGACGAGCAGTACTTC

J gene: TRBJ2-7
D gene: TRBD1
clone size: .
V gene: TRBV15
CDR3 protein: CATSRVGNDRGEQYF
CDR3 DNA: TGTGCCACCAGCAGAGTGGGGAACGACAGGGGCGAGCAGTACTTC

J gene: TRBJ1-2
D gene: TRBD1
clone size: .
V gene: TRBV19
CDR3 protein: CASSLRQGPSNYGYTF
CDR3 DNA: TGTGCCAGTAGTTTACGACAGGGCCCATCTAACTATGGCTACACCTTC

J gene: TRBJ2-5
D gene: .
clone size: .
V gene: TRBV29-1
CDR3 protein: CSVEVDSQETQYF
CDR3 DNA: TGCAGCGTTGAAGTGGACAGCCAAGAGACCCAGTACTTC

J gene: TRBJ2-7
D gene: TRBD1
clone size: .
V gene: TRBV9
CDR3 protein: CASSAQGAFSYEQYF
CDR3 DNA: TGTGCCAGCAGCGCACAGGGGGCGTTTTCCTACGAGCAGTACTTC

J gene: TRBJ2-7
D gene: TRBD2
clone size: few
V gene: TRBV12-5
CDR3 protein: CASGPSRASGVRGGAVDF
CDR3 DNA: TGTGCTAGTGGTCCGTCCCGGGCTAGCGGGGTACGCGGGGGAGCAGTAGACTTC

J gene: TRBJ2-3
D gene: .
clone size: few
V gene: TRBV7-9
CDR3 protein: CASSLVVTDTQYF
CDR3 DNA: TGTGCCAGCAGCTTAGTAGTTACAGATACGCAGTATTTT